This T cell receptor beta chain was recovered during a study of cytomegalovirus exposure and HLA in healthy donors. The study's findings and limits: Analysis performed later showed TCR beta chains linked to HLA being more clonally expanded than equally common others. TCR association rates varied by HLA locus in a later analysis, with DRB1 highest and HLA-C lowest. Roughly uniform sequencing depth across donors was assumed, possibly incorrectly.

Germline loops: CDR1 LGHNA, CDR2 YSLEER. With 2 bases removed from V and 3 bases from J, the gap between germline ends came to 11 bases. This CDR3 region has 15 residues. Concerning this clone: Its antigen is not identified.

The primer mix had 60 Vbeta and 13 Jbeta primers. Sequencing was performed with immunoSEQ multiplex PCR; in TCRdb, only in-frame clones are kept and a portion is missing. Here the sample spans approximately 190,000 clones, roughly 76% being singletons. Healthy individuals who donated bone marrow served as the donors. This clonotype was obtained from a man in his forties in good health and CMV-seropositive. The sequencing input was PBMCs. The V gene is TRBV4-3, the J gene TRBJ1-5; D is perhaps TRBD1 (6 bases). DNA for the CDR3: TGCGCCAGCAGCCAATACAGGGCTTCCAATCAGCCCCAGCATTTT. This sequence encodes CASSQYRASNQPQHF.